This T cell receptor (beta chain) was observed in a study of Ad26.COV2.S vaccination and SARS-CoV-2 variants. In the study overall: Once, or twice with 56 days between doses, Ad26.COV2.S was given intramuscularly. Study-wide findings and caveats: Among vaccine recipients, spike-specific TCR breadth exceeded that of placebo recipients. Across vaccine and placebo recipients, the breadth of non-spike TCRs was similar.

Here immunoSEQ multiplex PCR was the method, and the copy in TCRdb shows in-frame clones only, minus some. The sample carries about 410,000 clones, approximately 92% recorded once. The treatment is: about 20 received Ad26.COV2.S at low or high dose, single or two shots; about 5 received placebo; per-sample allocation not given. At day 63 after the first vaccine or placebo injection, samples were drawn. Donation came from an adult in Boston who was aged 18-55 years. On this clone itself: The antigen is undetermined.

CDR1 is LGHDT, CDR2 YNNKEL, per germline (reference sequence). The CDR3 has 12 amino acids. V was shortened by 1 base and J by 3 bases, with 3 bases between the two germline ends. The source is a person aged 18 to 59 who received the Ad26.COV2.S COVID-19 vaccine or a placebo. The starting material was peripheral blood, obtained in a trial of Ad26.COV2.S vaccine versus placebo. The V call is TRBV3-1 (or the pseudogene TRBV3-2), the J call TRBJ2-5, with no clear D. CDR3 sequence (DNA): TGTGCCAGCAGCCAAGCCAAAGAGACCCAGTACTTC. Encoded protein: CASSQAKETQYF.